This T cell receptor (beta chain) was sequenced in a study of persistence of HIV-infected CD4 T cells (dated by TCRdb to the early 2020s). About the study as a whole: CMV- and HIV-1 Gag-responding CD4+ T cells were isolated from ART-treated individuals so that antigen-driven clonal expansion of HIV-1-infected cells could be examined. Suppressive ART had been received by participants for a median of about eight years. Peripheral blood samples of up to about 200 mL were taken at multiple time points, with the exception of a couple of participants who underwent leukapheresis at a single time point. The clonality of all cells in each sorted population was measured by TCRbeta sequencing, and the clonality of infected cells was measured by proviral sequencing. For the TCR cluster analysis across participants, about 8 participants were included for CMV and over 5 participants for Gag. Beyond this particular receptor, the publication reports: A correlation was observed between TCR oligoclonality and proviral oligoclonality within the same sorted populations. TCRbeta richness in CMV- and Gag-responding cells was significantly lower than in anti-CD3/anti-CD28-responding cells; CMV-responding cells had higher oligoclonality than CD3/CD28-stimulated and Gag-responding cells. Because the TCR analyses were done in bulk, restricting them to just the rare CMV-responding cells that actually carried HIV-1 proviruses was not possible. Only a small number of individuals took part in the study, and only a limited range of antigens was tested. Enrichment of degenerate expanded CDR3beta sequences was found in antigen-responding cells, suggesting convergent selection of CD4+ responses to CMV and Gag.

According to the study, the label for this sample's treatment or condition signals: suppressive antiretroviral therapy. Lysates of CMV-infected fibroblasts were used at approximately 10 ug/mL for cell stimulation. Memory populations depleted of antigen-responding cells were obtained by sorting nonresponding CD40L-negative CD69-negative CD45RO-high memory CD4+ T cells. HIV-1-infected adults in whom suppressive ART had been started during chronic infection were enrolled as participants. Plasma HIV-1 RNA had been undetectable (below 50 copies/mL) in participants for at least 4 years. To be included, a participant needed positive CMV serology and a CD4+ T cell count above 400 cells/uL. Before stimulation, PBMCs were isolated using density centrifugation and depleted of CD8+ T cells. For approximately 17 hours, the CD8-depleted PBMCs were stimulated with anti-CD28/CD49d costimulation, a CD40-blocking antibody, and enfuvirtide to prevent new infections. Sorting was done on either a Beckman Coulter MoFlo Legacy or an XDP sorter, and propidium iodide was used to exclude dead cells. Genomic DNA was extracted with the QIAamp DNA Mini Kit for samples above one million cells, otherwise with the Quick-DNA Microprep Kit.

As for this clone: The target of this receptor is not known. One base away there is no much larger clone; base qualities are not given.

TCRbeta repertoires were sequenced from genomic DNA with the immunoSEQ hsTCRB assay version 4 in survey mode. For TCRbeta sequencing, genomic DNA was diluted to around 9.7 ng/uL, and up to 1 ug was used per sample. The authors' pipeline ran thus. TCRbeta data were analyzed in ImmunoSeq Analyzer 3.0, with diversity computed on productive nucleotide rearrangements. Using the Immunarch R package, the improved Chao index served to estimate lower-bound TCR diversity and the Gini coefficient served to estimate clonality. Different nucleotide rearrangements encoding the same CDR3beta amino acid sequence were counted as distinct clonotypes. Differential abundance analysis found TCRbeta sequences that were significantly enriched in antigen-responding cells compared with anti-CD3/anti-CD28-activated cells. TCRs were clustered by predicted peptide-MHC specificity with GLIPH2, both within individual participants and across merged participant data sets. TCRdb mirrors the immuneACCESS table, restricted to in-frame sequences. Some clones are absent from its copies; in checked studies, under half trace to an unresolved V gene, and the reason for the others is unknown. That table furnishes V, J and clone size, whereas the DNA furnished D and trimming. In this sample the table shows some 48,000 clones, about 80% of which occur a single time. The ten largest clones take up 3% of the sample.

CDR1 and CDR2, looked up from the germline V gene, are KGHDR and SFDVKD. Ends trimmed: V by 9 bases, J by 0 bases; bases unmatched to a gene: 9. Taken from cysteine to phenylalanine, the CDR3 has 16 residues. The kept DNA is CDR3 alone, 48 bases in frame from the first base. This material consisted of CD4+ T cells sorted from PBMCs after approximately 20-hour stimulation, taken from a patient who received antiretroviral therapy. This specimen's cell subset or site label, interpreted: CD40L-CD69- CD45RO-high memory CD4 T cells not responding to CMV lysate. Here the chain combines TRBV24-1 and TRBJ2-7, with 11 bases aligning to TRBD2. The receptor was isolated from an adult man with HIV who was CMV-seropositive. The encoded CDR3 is CATSLAGVFSSYEQYF. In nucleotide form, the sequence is TGTGCCACCTCACTAGCGGGGGTTTTCTCCTCCTACGAGCAGTACTTC.